These 21 T cell receptor beta chains were sequenced from one sample in a study of cytomegalovirus exposure and HLA in healthy donors. PCR employed 60 Vbeta and 13 Jbeta primers. The assay was immunoSEQ multiplex PCR, and TCRdb's table has in-frame clones only and misses some. Of 100,000 or so clones in the sample, approximately 80% were seen once. Sequencing input: PBMCs. These receptors were obtained from a man between 18 and 29 years old in good health and CMV-seronegative.

The chain carries TRBV9 and TRBJ2-3; 10 bases fit TRBD1. Germline CDR1 is SGDLS and CDR2 is YYNGEE. The CDR3 runs to 15 residues. J was trimmed by 4 bases and V by 4 bases; bases with no gene match: 6. The CDR3 region is CASSLQTGGSDTQYF. Here the CDR3 DNA reads TGTGCCAGCAGCTTACAGACAGGGGGCTCAGATACGCAGTATTTT.

This clone is a singleton in its sample. The V call is TRBV5-1, the J call TRBJ2-5; D gene ambiguous. Germline loops: CDR1 SGHRS, CDR2 YFSETQ. V lost 5 bases, J lost 1 base, and 9 bases lay in between. CDR3 length: 13 amino acids. The CDR3 sequence: CASSWAAQETQYF. CDR3 in DNA: TGCGCCAGCAGTTGGGCTGCCCAAGAGACCCAGTACTTC.

This clone has more than one count but fewer than ten. The chain combines TRBV6-1 with TRBJ1-5; tentative D call: TRBD1 (6 bases). This CDR3 contains 12 residues. Germline V CDR1 and CDR2: MNHNS, SASEGT. V was clipped by 4 bases and J by 7 bases, with 8 bases between them. This CDR3 is CASSVDSQPQHF. The CDR3 DNA sequence: TGTGCCAGCAGTGTGGACAGCCAGCCCCAGCATTTT.

V is TRBV5-5 and J is TRBJ2-1; a possible D gene is TRBD1 (6 bases). CDR3 length: 15 amino acids. Trimming took 0 bases from V and 4 from J, leaving 11 bases between them. The germline gives CDR1 SGHKS, CDR2 YYEKEE (reference sequence). The CDR3 region is CASSLVGQPYNEQFF. The CDR3 DNA follows: TGTGCCAGCAGCTTGGTCGGACAGCCGTACAATGAGCAGTTCTTC.

The V call is TRBV10-3, the J call TRBJ2-7; 8 positions match TRBD1. Germline V gene lookup returns CDR1 ENHRY and CDR2 SYGVKD. The CDR3 covers 12 residues. The trim removed 8 bases at V and 4 bases at J, leaving 4 bases unmatched. The CDR3 here is CAISQGGYEQYF. CDR3 DNA: TGTGCCATCTCACAGGGGGGTTACGAGCAGTACTTC.

The gene calls are TRBV27 and TRBJ1-4; D uncertain. The CDR3 is 12 residues long. The ends were cut back, 7 bases at V and 4 bases at J, with 7 bases in the middle. Looked up from germline, CDR1 is MNHEY and CDR2 is SMNVEV (reference sequence). CDR3 sequence: CASMSLNEKLFF. The CDR3 DNA reads as TGTGCCAGCATGTCCCTTAATGAAAAACTGTTTTTT.

The CDR3 is CASSASGGGLYEQYF. The CDR3 DNA reads as TGTGCCAGCAGCGCCTCTGGGGGGGGACTGTACGAGCAGTACTTC. The genes are TRBV9 and TRBJ2-7; TRBD2 matches 7 bases. This CDR3 is 15 amino acids long. CDR1 is SGDLS and CDR2 is YYNGEE in the germline V gene. With 3 bases clipped from V and 4 bases from J, the junction kept 10 bases outside the gene matches.

V gene TRBV12-5 combines with J gene TRBJ1-4; D possibly corresponds to TRBD1 (6 bases). The length of the CDR3 is 16 residues. V lost 4 bases to trimming and J lost 6 bases, with 18 bases between them. Germline CDR1 and CDR2: LGHNT and FRNRAP. In DNA, the CDR3 is TGTGCTAGTGGTTCGCCTCGGGGGGGCGACGATGAAAAACTGTTTTTT. It codes for CASGSPRGGDDEKLFF.

This rearrangement joins TRBV19 to TRBJ2-5; TRBD2 agrees at 7 bases. The CDR3 totals 18 residues. V shed 0 bases and J 7 bases; nucleotides not matched to a gene: 17. Germline loops: CDR1 LNHDA, CDR2 SQIVND (reference sequence). CDR3 protein: CASSIDHRASGLSGTQYF. The CDR3 region has the DNA TGTGCCAGTAGTATAGATCATCGGGCTAGCGGCCTGTCGGGGACCCAGTACTTC.

This chain connects TRBV6-1 to TRBJ1-1; 7 nucleotides align to TRBD1. The CDR3 is made up of 14 amino acids. Germline CDR1 reads MNHNS; CDR2 reads SASEGT. V shed 10 bases, J shed 3 bases, and the junction held 11 bases outside the gene matches. CDR3 residues: CAIPPPTGDTEAFF. The CDR3 DNA is TGTGCCATTCCCCCTCCAACAGGGGACACTGAAGCTTTCTTT.

The chain joins TRBV9 to TRBJ1-2; D is unclear. Germline lookup yields CDR1 SGDLS and CDR2 YYNGEE. CDR3 size: 15 residues. V gave up 0 bases and J gave up 3 bases, with 12 bases separating them. CDR3 protein: CASSVVGREDYGYTF. The DNA for the CDR3 is TGTGCCAGCAGCGTAGTGGGAAGGGAGGACTATGGCTACACCTTC.

V is TRBV19 and J is TRBJ1-2; possibly TRBD1 for D (6 bases). Trimming cost V 7 bases and J 1 base, with 16 bases left between them. CDR1 is LNHDA, CDR2 SQIVND, per germline (reference sequence). The CDR3 totals 15 residues. CDR3 nucleotides: TGTGCCAGTATACCCGAAACAGGGAATAACTATGGCTACACCTTC. This sequence encodes CASIPETGNNYGYTF.

This rearrangement joins TRBV7-9 to TRBJ1-1; 7 bases match TRBD1. V was pared by 5 bases and J by 0 bases, with 9 bases of the junction left unmatched. CDR3 length: 16 amino acids. Germline V gene lookup returns CDR1 SEHNR and CDR2 FQNEAQ (reference sequence). DNA of the CDR3: TGTGCCAGCAGCCGGGGGACAGACATCATGAACACTGAAGCTTTCTTT. It translates to CASSRGTDIMNTEAFF.

There are a few counts of this clone. The chain couples TRBV9 to TRBJ1-4, with TRBD1 matching 7 bases. The CDR3 sequence is 15 residues long. CDR1 and CDR2 from the germline V gene are SGDLS and YYNGEE. V shed 4 bases and J 7 bases; nucleotides not matched to a gene: 10. CDR3 sequence: CASSSRGQWGEKLFF. CDR3 DNA: TGTGCCAGCAGCTCTCGGGGACAGTGGGGTGAAAAACTGTTTTTT.

The rearrangement uses TRBV10-3 and TRBJ1-1; D call uncertain. The V gene's germline CDR1 is ENHRY and CDR2 SYGVKD. The CDR3 is 14 residues long. The ends were cut back, 1 base at V and 1 base at J, with 7 bases in the middle. The CDR3 loop reads CAISEYLANTEAFF. Written as DNA, the CDR3 is TGTGCCATCAGTGAGTATTTAGCGAACACTGAAGCTTTCTTT.

The J gene is TRBJ2-7, the V gene TRBV11-2, with 11 bases aligning to TRBD2. CDR1 is SGHAT, CDR2 FQNNGV, per germline. V was pared by 8 bases and J by 0 bases, with 9 bases of the junction left unmatched. The CDR3 loop spans 16 amino acids. CDR3: CASDFHTSGGSYEQYF. The CDR3 DNA sequence: TGTGCCAGCGACTTCCATACTAGCGGGGGCTCCTACGAGCAGTACTTC.

This clone came up once. The rearrangement joins TRBV7-2 to TRBJ1-5, with no clear D. The length of the CDR3 is 17 residues. The ends were cut back, 5 bases at V and 0 bases at J, with 17 bases in the middle. CDR1 is SGHTA and CDR2 is FQGNSA in the germline V gene. CDR3 sequence: CASSPATSSYSNQPQHF. The DNA of the CDR3 is TGTGCCAGCAGCCCTGCGACTTCCTCGTATAGCAATCAGCCCCAGCATTTT.

This clone was counted only a few times. This chain connects TRBV6-5 to TRBJ1-1; TRBD1 matches at 7 bases. CDR1 is MNHEY and CDR2 is SVGAGI in the germline V gene. The length of the CDR3 is 13 residues. Trimming took 1 base from V and 6 from J; bases not matched to a gene: 2. The CDR3 coding sequence is TGTGCCAGCAGTTACTTCACAGGGGCTGAAGCTTTCTTT. Protein product: CASSYFTGAEAFF.

By share, this clone ranks as medium-sized. The chain has TRBV5-1 and TRBJ2-6, with 9 bases fitting TRBD1. V was clipped by 9 bases and J by 0 bases; unmatched bases: 7. The germline CDR1 and CDR2 sequences are SGHRS and YFSETQ. The CDR3 runs 16 residues. The CDR3, as DNA: TGCGCCACTGGGACAGGGATCCGCTCTGGGGCCAACGTCCTGACTTTC. It is translated as CATGTGIRSGANVLTF.

The gene calls are TRBV13 and TRBJ2-5; D is possibly TRBD1 (7 bases). V lost 1 base and J 5 bases, leaving 17 bases between the germline ends. Per germline, CDR1 PRHDT and CDR2 FYEKMQ (reference sequence). The length of the CDR3 is 16 residues. CDR3 nucleotide sequence: TGTGCCAGCAGCTTAGCGATTCAGGGGGGCCGGGAGACCCAGTACTTC. This sequence encodes CASSLAIQGGRETQYF.

This clone was observed a few times. The genes are TRBV6-1 and TRBJ1-2; D not certain. The V gene lost 1 base and the J gene lost 8 bases, with 14 bases spanning the gap. CDR1 is MNHNS, CDR2 SASEGT, per germline. The CDR3 is 14 residues long. The chain's CDR3 is CASSEGSGSGGYTF. Here the CDR3 DNA reads TGTGCCAGCAGTGAAGGCTCGGGGTCTGGCGGCTACACCTTC.